The rows below give T cell receptor beta chains drawn from one sample of a study of tumor-infiltrating lymphocytes in oesophageal squamous cell carcinoma. Each CDR3 protein is one row after TCRdb ran MiXCR on the PCR reads. The table includes fewer than 20,000 distinct CDR3 sequences, 47% detected once. The sequenced material came from normal esophageal tissue next to the tumor. The receptor set was obtained from a female donor with esophageal squamous cell carcinoma. CDR3s include the opening cysteine and the closing phenylalanine or tryptophan. D genes are given only for firm matches. The listing skips clone size in some rows; elsewhere it reads once, few, many or a size class.

D,J,V,length,size,DNA,CDR3
NA,TRBJ2-7,TRBV6-6,12,NA,TGTGCCAGCGGGGGGCATTCCTACGAGCAGTACTTC,CASGGHSYEQYF
TRBD2,TRBJ2-1,TRBV7-3,17,many,TGTGCCAGCAGCTTAAGGCCTAGCGGGGGGGTGGGCAATGAGCAGTTCTTC,CASSLRPSGGVGNEQFF
NA,TRBJ2-5,TRBV12-3/TRBV12-4,13,once,TGTGCCAGCAGCCTCAGGGTTGGGGAGACCCAGTACTTC,CASSLRVGETQYF
TRBD1,TRBJ2-1,TRBV7-9,14,NA,TGTGCCAGCAGCACGGGACAGGGGTACAATGAGCAGTTCTTC,CASSTGQGYNEQFF
NA,TRBJ1-2,TRBV25-1,12,few,TGTGCCAGCAGTCGAGGGGCCTATGGCTACACCTTC,CASSRGAYGYTF
TRBD2,TRBJ2-3,TRBV6-6,17,NA,TGTGCCAGCAGTTACTCGATATTTGCGGGAGGCACAGATACGCAGTATTTT,CASSYSIFAGGTDTQYF
NA,TRBJ2-5,TRBV7-2,16,NA,TGTGCCAGCAGCCCCACCCTTTTCCGGGGACGAGAGACCCAGTACTTC,CASSPTLFRGRETQYF
NA,TRBJ2-7,TRBV12-3/TRBV12-4,11,NA,TGTGCCAGCAGTTTAGCAAATGAGCAGTACTTC,CASSLANEQYF
TRBD1,TRBJ2-5,TRBV7-2,13,NA,TGTGCCAGCAGCCCGACAGGGGTAGAGACCCAGTACTTC,CASSPTGVETQYF
NA,TRBJ2-7,TRBV12-3/TRBV12-4,14,NA,TGTGCCAGCAGCTCATGGACAGAGACCTACGAGCAGTACTTC,CASSSWTETYEQYF
TRBD2,TRBJ2-5,TRBV10-3,15,NA,TGTGCCATCAGTGAATCCCCCGGGAGGCAAGAGACCCAGTACTTC,CAISESPGRQETQYF
TRBD1,TRBJ2-5,TRBV12-3/TRBV12-4,14,few,TGTGCCAGCAGTTCAGGGACAGGGGAAGAGACCCAGTACTTC,CASSSGTGEETQYF
NA,TRBJ1-5,TRBV24-1,14,few,TGTGCCACCAGTGATTTGAGCATCAATCAGCCCCAGCATTTT,CATSDLSINQPQHF
NA,TRBJ2-1,TRBV7-8,13,medium-sized,TGTGCCAGCGGGCCGGACCAAGGGGATGAGCAGTTCTTC,CASGPDQGDEQFF
TRBD1,TRBJ1-3,TRBV11-2,17,many,TGTGCCAGCAGCTTAGAGGGACAGGGGACGTCTGGAAACACCATATATTTT,CASSLEGQGTSGNTIYF
NA,TRBJ2-5,TRBV24-1,15,NA,TGTGCCACCAGTGATCCTGGACGGGGGCAAGAGACCCAGTACTTC,CATSDPGRGQETQYF
NA,TRBJ2-2,TRBV2,13,many,TGTGCCAGCAGTGTAGGGACATCCGGGGAGCTGTTTTTT,CASSVGTSGELFF
TRBD2,TRBJ2-5,TRBV11-2,16,NA,TGTGCCAGCAGCTTATTCGCCGGGACTAGCGGGCGGGCGCAGTACTTC,CASSLFAGTSGRAQYF
NA,TRBJ2-5,TRBV7-9,14,NA,TGTGCCAGCAGCTTAGCGCCGGCGGTGGACGTGCAGTACTTC,CASSLAPAVDVQYF
NA,TRBJ2-5,TRBV7-6,14,NA,TGTGCCAGCAGCTTATCAGGGGTCAAAGAGACCCAGTACTTC,CASSLSGVKETQYF
NA,TRBJ2-1,TRBV5-6,13,few,TGTGCCAGCAGGAGGGGGGGGAACAATGAGCAGTTCTTC,CASRRGGNNEQFF
NA,TRBJ2-3,TRBV19,14,NA,TGTGCCAGTACCACGGGGGAAAGCACAGATACGCAGTATTTT,CASTTGESTDTQYF
NA,TRBJ2-1,TRBV7-2,12,NA,TGTGCCAGCAGCTTAAGGGACAATGAGCAGTTCTTC,CASSLRDNEQFF
TRBD1,TRBJ2-5,TRBV28,15,NA,TGTGCCAGCAGTCTCCCGGGACAGGGTTACAATGAGCAGTACTTC,CASSLPGQGYNEQYF
TRBD1,TRBJ1-6,TRBV27,14,NA,TGTGCCAGCAGCCGGACAGGGGATAATTCACCCCTCCACTTT,CASSRTGDNSPLHF
TRBD2,TRBJ2-1,TRBV5-8,15,many,TGTGCCAGCATCCCTCTACTAGCGGGGGACAATGAGCAGTTCTTC,CASIPLLAGDNEQFF
TRBD2,TRBJ2-1,TRBV7-3,15,NA,TGTGCCAGCAGCCCCGGGGGGACTACCTACAATGAGCAGTTCTTC,CASSPGGTTYNEQFF
NA,TRBJ2-7,TRBV2,13,NA,TGTGCCAGCTCCTCCGAAAGCTACAATGAGCAGTACTTC,CASSSESYNEQYF
NA,TRBJ2-3,TRBV7-3,12,few,TGTGCCAGCACCATGGTGGGGCAGCCGCAGTATTTT,CASTMVGQPQYF
TRBD1,TRBJ1-6,TRBV7-8,14,NA,TGTGCCAGCAGTTCGACAGGGCAGTATTCACCCCTCCACTTT,CASSSTGQYSPLHF
NA,TRBJ1-2,TRBV7-3,13,NA,TGTGCCAGCAGCTTAGGGAGGGGACGTGGCTACACCTTC,CASSLGRGRGYTF
NA,TRBJ2-7,TRBV6-2/TRBV6-3,15,NA,TGTGCCAGCAGCACACGCAGGGCGTGGGTGTACGAGCAGTACTTC,CASSTRRAWVYEQYF
NA,TRBJ1-6,TRBV5-1,15,few,TGCGCCAGCAGCTTTGGGAGCTCCTATAATTCACCCCTCCACTTT,CASSFGSSYNSPLHF
NA,TRBJ1-1,TRBV12-3/TRBV12-4,13,NA,TGTGCCAGCAGTCCTCAAGCGAACACTGAAGCTTTCTTT,CASSPQANTEAFF
TRBD1,TRBJ2-7,TRBV6-6,14,many,TGTGCCAGCAGTTATTCGGGACAGGCCCACGAGCAGTACTTC,CASSYSGQAHEQYF
TRBD1,TRBJ1-2,TRBV27,13,many,TGTGCCAGCAGCAGCCACAGGGGCTCTGGCTACACCTTC,CASSSHRGSGYTF
TRBD2,TRBJ2-5,TRBV7-6,17,NA,TGTGCCAGCAGCTTAGCGGCGGGAGGAGGTGACCAAGAGACCCAGTACTTC,CASSLAAGGGDQETQYF
NA,TRBJ1-1,TRBV5-1,11,many,TGCGCCAGCAGCTTGGGTGAGTTGGCTTTCTTT,CASSLGELAFF
NA,TRBJ2-5,TRBV14,16,few,TGTGCCAGCAGCCAAGAAGGAGGTTGGCGATACAATGAGCAGTACTTC,CASSQEGGWRYNEQYF
NA,TRBJ2-7,TRBV12-3/TRBV12-4,13,many,TGTGCCAGCAGATCGGCGCAGGCCTACGAGCAGTACTTC,CASRSAQAYEQYF
NA,TRBJ2-7,TRBV19,13,many,TGTGCCAGTAGTGCCTCGGACAGTCCGAAGCAGTACTTC,CASSASDSPKQYF